Listed below are T cell receptor beta chains from one sample, sequenced in a study of OX40 agonist ivuxolimab in advanced cancers. TCRdb's table, derived via immunoSEQ multiplex PCR, lists solely in-frame clones and lacks some. The table includes 50,000 to 60,000 clones, around 90% detected once. The sequencing used CD4+ or CD8+ T cells sorted from blood, collected in a trial of the OX40 agonist ivuxolimab. These receptors were taken from an adult with an advanced solid tumor such as melanoma, head and neck, liver or kidney cancer. Both conserved end residues are part of each CDR3. D genes are given only for firm matches. Some rows have no size entry. The others give once, few or many, or a class for an expanded clone.

v_call: TRBV9
j_call: TRBJ1-1
d_call: NA
clone_size: once
cdr3_nt: TGTGCCAGCAGCGTAGGAGGTGGGGGAGAAGCTTTCTTT
cdr3_aa: CASSVGGGGEAFF

v_call: TRBV27
j_call: TRBJ1-2
d_call: NA
clone_size: once
cdr3_nt: TGTGCCAGCAGTCCCAGAGGGGTGAGCTATGGCTACACCTTC
cdr3_aa: CASSPRGVSYGYTF

v_call: TRBV28
j_call: TRBJ2-5
d_call: TRBD2
clone_size: few
cdr3_nt: TGTGCCAGCAGCGGACTAGCGGGAGGAGGGGGTCGGGGTAGGCAAGAGACCCAGTACTTC
cdr3_aa: CASSGLAGGGGRGRQETQYF

v_call: TRBV11-2
j_call: TRBJ2-7
d_call: NA
clone_size: NA
cdr3_nt: TGTGCCAGCAGCTCACCCCGCTCCTACGAGCAGTACTTC
cdr3_aa: CASSSPRSYEQYF

v_call: TRBV5-1
j_call: TRBJ2-7
d_call: NA
clone_size: NA
cdr3_nt: TGCGCCAGCAGCTTGGAGACGGGAGACGGCTATTACGAGCAGTACTTC
cdr3_aa: CASSLETGDGYYEQYF

v_call: TRBV27
j_call: TRBJ1-2
d_call: TRBD1
clone_size: NA
cdr3_nt: TGTGCCAGCAGTCCCAGGACAGGGGGCTATGGCTACACCTTC
cdr3_aa: CASSPRTGGYGYTF

v_call: TRBV7-9
j_call: TRBJ2-5
d_call: TRBD1
clone_size: NA
cdr3_nt: TGTGCCAGCAGCGCCCGGGACAGGGTTGAGACCCAGTACTTC
cdr3_aa: CASSARDRVETQYF

v_call: TRBV5-6
j_call: TRBJ2-3
d_call: NA
clone_size: few
cdr3_nt: TGTGCCAGCAGCTTGGCCGGCGGAAGTATGTTTACAGATACGCAGTATTTT
cdr3_aa: CASSLAGGSMFTDTQYF

v_call: TRBV28
j_call: TRBJ1-4
d_call: NA
clone_size: NA
cdr3_nt: TGTGCCAGCAGTGACTCGGGACCTAAGTTGTTTTTT
cdr3_aa: CASSDSGPKLFF

v_call: TRBV2
j_call: TRBJ1-4
d_call: TRBD1
clone_size: NA
cdr3_nt: TGTGCCAGCAGGCAGGCGACAGGGGGCCCTGAAAAACTGTTTTTT
cdr3_aa: CASRQATGGPEKLFF

v_call: TRBV7-2
j_call: TRBJ2-7
d_call: TRBD1
clone_size: NA
cdr3_nt: TGTGCCAGCAGCTTAGGTGACAGGGGATACGAGCAGTACTTC
cdr3_aa: CASSLGDRGYEQYF